Below, 25 T cell receptor beta chains from the same sample are listed, as sequenced in a study of blood T cell repertoires in COVID-19. The method was immunoSEQ multiplex PCR; TCRdb's version includes in-frame clones alone and lacks a portion of them. Of approximately 350,000 clones listed, more than 75% are singletons. Source material: peripheral blood. The origin of the receptors is a woman aged 18-29 years who had recovered from COVID-19.

The chain recombines TRBV7-7 with TRBJ2-1; 7 nucleotides match TRBD2. CDR3 length: 15 residues. Germline CDR1 reads SSHAT; CDR2 reads FNYEAQ (reference sequence). Losses at the gene ends were 3 bases for V and 3 bases for J; bases not matched to a gene: 5. The CDR3 sequence: CASSLREGGYNEQFF. The CDR3, as DNA: TGTGCCAGCAGCTTGAGGGAGGGCGGCTACAATGAGCAGTTCTTC.

This CDR3 is CASRVGTPNSPLHF. For the CDR3, the DNA is TGTGCCTCCCGGGTGGGGACACCAAATTCACCCCTCCACTTT. The chain has TRBV30 and TRBJ1-6, with a weak D call TRBD1 (6 bases). Trimming shortened V by 7 bases and J by 7 bases, and 17 bases separated the two germline ends. From germline, CDR1 is GTSNPN and CDR2 SVGIG (reference sequence). This CDR3 is built from 14 residues.

The rearrangement joins TRBV4-3 to TRBJ2-3, with D tentatively TRBD2 (6 bases). This CDR3 is 16 amino acids long. CDR1 and CDR2 from the germline V gene are LGHNA and YSLEER. V lost 1 base, J lost 3 bases, and 14 bases lay in between. CDR3: CASSQASRGGTDTQYF. In nucleotides, the CDR3 is TGCGCCAGCAGCCAAGCGTCCCGTGGGGGGACAGATACGCAGTATTTT.

CDR3 sequence: CASSKALRMTSGRAKWNTDTQYF. In nucleotides, the CDR3 is TGTGCCAGCAGCAAAGCCCTCAGGATGACTAGCGGGAGGGCCAAGTGGAACACAGATACGCAGTATTTT. The chain carries TRBV21-1 and TRBJ2-3; the table calls TRBD2, which could not be checked here. TRBV21-1 is a known pseudogene. The CDR3 extends over 23 amino acids.

The V gene is TRBV24-1, the J gene TRBJ2-2, with TRBD2 matching 12 bases. The CDR3 runs to 17 residues. Looked up from germline, CDR1 is KGHDR and CDR2 is SFDVKD. V was pared by 3 bases and J by 6 bases, with 7 bases of the junction left unmatched. The CDR3 nucleotides are TGTGCCACCAGTGATGCGCGACTAGCGGGAGTGGCCGGGGAGCTGTTTTTT. It specifies CATSDARLAGVAGELFF.

This chain joins TRBV5-1 and TRBJ1-1; D unclear. V lost 1 base to trimming and J lost 0 bases, with 10 bases between them. Germline CDR1 SGHRS, CDR2 YFSETQ. This CDR3 is 15 amino acids long. The CDR3 spells CASSLFSQMNTEAFF. DNA for the CDR3: TGCGCCAGCAGCTTGTTCTCCCAGATGAACACTGAAGCTTTCTTT. The entire variable domain, with the rest obtained from reference TRBV5-1 and TRBJ1-1, is as follows: KAGVTQTPRYLIKTRGQQVTLSCSPISGHRSVSWYQQTPGQGLQFLFEYFSETQRNKGNFPGRFSGRQFSNSRSEMNVSTLELGDSALYLCASSLFSQMNTEAFFGQGTRLTVV.

As for this clone: The junction and the germline gene differ at one end; a read error may be behind it. This chain joins TRBV30 and TRBJ2-3, with D possibly matching TRBD1 (6 bases). CDR3 length equals 12 residues. The germline gives CDR1 GTSNPN, CDR2 SVGIG (reference sequence). As DNA, the CDR3 is TGTGCCTGGAGTCTCTTGACGGGATGGGGGCATTTT. This translates into CAWSLLTGWGHF.

The genes are TRBV30 and TRBJ1-1, with D perhaps TRBD1 (5 bases). The CDR3 length is 12 residues. Trimming cost V 4 bases and J 1 base, with 7 bases left between them. Germline CDR1 reads GTSNPN; CDR2 reads SVGIG (reference sequence). DNA for the CDR3: TGTGCCTGGATGGACAAGAACACTGAAGCTTTCTTT. Protein sequence: CAWMDKNTEAFF.

The V gene is TRBV6-2 or TRBV6-3, the J gene TRBJ2-1; D not resolved. V dropped 4 bases and J dropped 5 bases, with 9 bases sitting between them. This CDR3 region has 13 residues. Germline lookup yields CDR1 MNHEY and CDR2 SVGEGT. CDR3 sequence: CASSSRRDNEQFF. CDR3 nucleotides: TGTGCCAGCAGTTCTAGACGAGACAATGAGCAGTTCTTC.

V and J are TRBV29-1 and TRBJ1-2, with no clear D. The germline V gene has CDR1 SQVTM and CDR2 ANQGSEA. CDR3 length equals 11 residues. Trimming pared 4 bases from V and 5 bases from J, leaving 8 bases between. The CDR3, as DNA: TGCAGCGTTGGAGTTAAGTATGGCTACACCTTC. Its protein is CSVGVKYGYTF.

V and J are TRBV10-3 and TRBJ1-1; D is possibly TRBD1 (5 bases). The CDR3 is made up of 13 amino acids. Germline CDR1 reads ENHRY; CDR2 reads SYGVKD. V was pared by 4 bases and J by 3 bases, with 9 bases between. The chain's CDR3 is CAISGDSYTEAFF. The CDR3 DNA is TGTGCCATCAGTGGTGACAGTTACACTGAAGCTTTCTTT.

The J gene is TRBJ2-1, the V gene TRBV11-3, with 9 bases that match TRBD1. This CDR3 spans 15 amino acids. The germline gives CDR1 SGHNT, CDR2 YENEEA. The V and J ends lost 4 bases and 6 bases, in that order; junction bases with no gene match: 7. This chain's CDR3 is CASSSRDRVSNEQFF. CDR3 DNA: TGTGCCAGCAGCTCCCGGGACAGGGTAAGCAATGAGCAGTTCTTC.

The chain has TRBV25-1 and TRBJ2-3; 8 bases match TRBD2. This CDR3 comprises 16 residues. Looked up from germline, CDR1 is MGHDK and CDR2 is SYGVNS. The junction had 6 bases not matched to a gene; V was cut back by 2 bases and J by 2 bases. The CDR3 here is CASSEIPAGVTDTQYF. The CDR3 coding sequence is TGTGCCAGCAGTGAAATCCCAGCGGGAGTCACAGATACGCAGTATTTT.

The V call is TRBV6-2 or TRBV6-3, the J call TRBJ2-1; the match to TRBD2 covers 12 bases. CDR1 is MNHEY and CDR2 is SVGEGT in the germline V gene. CDR3 size: 15 residues. Trimming at V came to 5 bases and at J to 6 bases, leaving 5 bases not matched to a gene. For the CDR3, the DNA is TGTGCCAGCAGTCATCTAGCGGGAGGGCCCAATGAGCAGTTCTTC. Translating it yields CASSHLAGGPNEQFF.

This rearrangement joins TRBV11-2 to TRBJ2-5; 7 nucleotides agree with TRBD1. CDR1 and CDR2 (germline): SGHAT, FQNNGV. Trimming at V came to 7 bases and at J to 5 bases, leaving 13 bases not matched to a gene. The CDR3 has 15 residues. CDR3 sequence: CASTDGGGQIETQYF. For the CDR3, the DNA is TGTGCCAGCACAGACGGTGGGGGACAGATTGAGACCCAGTACTTC.

The chain has TRBV6-5 and TRBJ2-7; a weak D match, TRBD2 (6 bases). CDR1 is MNHEY and CDR2 is SVGAGI in the germline V gene. This CDR3 has 15 residues. The V and J ends lost 8 bases and 5 bases respectively, with 22 bases between them. The CDR3 sequence is CASSTRREGIDEQYV. In DNA form, the CDR3 reads TGTGCCAGCTCAACCCGGCGGGAAGGGATCGACGAGCAGTACGTC.

The chain joins TRBV27 to TRBJ2-7, with 7 bases fitting TRBD1. The CDR3 loop spans 13 amino acids. V was pared by 6 bases and J by 3 bases, with 5 bases of the junction left unmatched. The germline gives CDR1 MNHEY, CDR2 SMNVEV (reference sequence). CDR3 in amino acids: CASRASGGYEQYV. The CDR3 DNA reads TGTGCCAGCAGAGCCTCAGGGGGCTACGAGCAGTACGTC.

The chain has TRBV5-1 and TRBJ1-2; unclear D gene. The CDR3 length is 15 residues. In germline, CDR1 is SGHRS, CDR2 YFSETQ. Trimming removed 2 bases at V and 0 bases at J, with 11 bases between. CDR3 DNA sequence: TGCGCCAGCAGCTTCGGGATACAGTCTAACTATGGCTACACCTTC. Translating gives CASSFGIQSNYGYTF. Full variable domain (rest looked up from reference TRBV5-1 and TRBJ1-2): KAGVTQTPRYLIKTRGQQVTLSCSPISGHRSVSWYQQTPGQGLQFLFEYFSETQRNKGNFPGRFSGRQFSNSRSEMNVSTLELGDSALYLCASSFGIQSNYGYTFGSGTRLTVV.

This chain connects TRBV4-3 to TRBJ2-1; 14 bases align to TRBD2. The germline V gene has CDR1 LGHNA and CDR2 YSLEER. V trimming: 2 bases; J trimming: 7 bases; junction bases outside the gene matches: 7. The CDR3 runs to 17 residues. CDR3 amino acids: CASSQPPGLAGVNEQFF. The CDR3 bases are TGCGCCAGCAGCCAACCACCGGGACTAGCGGGAGTTAATGAGCAGTTCTTC.

V and J are TRBV11-2 and TRBJ2-1; D not certain. The CDR3 has 13 amino acids. Germline V lookup: CDR1 SGHAT, CDR2 FQNNGV. The germline V and J ends were trimmed by 1 base and 5 bases, with 6 bases remaining between them. The chain's CDR3 is CASSLVLHNEQFF. CDR3 bases: TGTGCCAGCAGCTTAGTTCTCCACAATGAGCAGTTCTTC.

The chain combines TRBV3-1 (or the pseudogene TRBV3-2) with TRBJ2-1; the D gene is possibly TRBD1 (7 bases). Trimming removed 1 base at V and 15 bases at J, with 16 bases between. Germline V gives CDR1 LGHDT, CDR2 YNNKEL (reference sequence). The CDR3 sequence is 13 residues long. In DNA form, the CDR3 reads TGTGCCAGCAGCCAAGGCCCCCAGGGGGGCTTGTTCTTC. The encoded protein is CASSQGPQGGLFF.

This chain links TRBV27 with TRBJ1-1, with D possibly being TRBD1 (6 bases). CDR3 size: 15 residues. The V end was cut by 2 bases, the J end by 0 bases, with 10 bases between. CDR1 MNHEY and CDR2 SMNVEV come from the germline V gene (reference sequence). CDR3 protein: CASSLIQGLNTEAFF. The CDR3 bases are TGTGCCAGCAGTTTAATACAGGGCTTGAACACTGAAGCTTTCTTT.

The chain is built from TRBV7-2 and TRBJ2-5; the D gene is possibly TRBD2 (5 bases). CDR1 is SGHTA, CDR2 FQGNSA, per germline. The V end lost 7 bases, the J end lost 2 bases, and 11 bases lay between the germline ends. The CDR3 runs to 13 residues. DNA for the CDR3: TGTGCCAGCAATCGAGGGCTTCAAGAGACCCAGTACTTC. Amino acids: CASNRGLQETQYF.

This clone was observed a few times. The V call is TRBV5-6, the J call TRBJ1-2; the D is unclear. The V gene's germline CDR1 is SGHDT and CDR2 YYEEEE. CDR3 length: 15 amino acids. V lost 0 bases to trimming and J lost 2 bases, with 11 bases between them. The CDR3 region is CASSLGYGNNYGYTF. CDR3 nucleotides: TGTGCCAGCAGCTTGGGTTACGGGAACAACTATGGCTACACCTTC. The full variable domain, in which reference TRBV5-6 and TRBJ1-2 provide the parts outside the CDR3, is DAGVTQSPTHLIKTRGQQVTLRCSPKSGHDTVSWYQQALGQGPQFIFQYYEEEERQRGNFPDRFSGHQFPNYSSELNVNALLLGDSALYLCASSLGYGNNYGYTFGSGTRLTVV.

The chain uses TRBV18 and TRBJ1-1; 7 nucleotides match TRBD1. With 2 bases clipped from V and 3 bases from J, the junction kept 0 bases outside the gene matches. CDR3 length: 13 amino acids. The germline V gene encodes CDR1 KGHSH and CDR2 LQKENI. The CDR3 DNA sequence: TGTGCCAGCTCACCAGGGACAGACACTGAAGCTTTCTTT. Protein product: CASSPGTDTEAFF.